This TCR beta chain derives from a study of CD8+ T cells in alopecia areata. Study background: It was oral tofacitinib, at 5 to 10 mg twice daily, that treated patients received.

Whole-study findings and limits: In blood and scalp, many expanded lesional clones persisted during tofacitinib. Among the 100 top clones, expanded CD8+ clones, like scalp clonality, were significantly decreased by tofacitinib.

Indicated treatment: oral pan-JAK inhibitor, 5-10 mg twice daily. Extraction and reverse transcription of RNA yielded cDNA as the sequencing template. The method was immunoSEQ multiplex PCR; TCRdb's version includes in-frame clones alone and lacks a portion of them. The sample has about 290,000 clones; 58% are singletons. This clone has just a few counts. Antigen unknown. The germline gives CDR1 SQVTM, CDR2 ANQGSEA. CDR3 length equals 14 residues. The V and J ends lost 5 bases and 5 bases, in that order; junction bases with no gene match: 11. This receptor was identified in a human donor with alopecia areata. The chain links TRBV29-1 to TRBJ2-5; TRBD2 aligns across 7 bases. The specimen was CD4+ T cells sorted from blood, collected at week 24, from a patient treated with tofacitinib. The CDR3 DNA follows: TGCAGCGTTCGCCAGGGAGGGGACGGGGAGACCCAGTACTTC. Residues: CSVRQGGDGETQYF.